Listed here is a single T cell receptor (beta chain). Antigen: not known. A primer in the constant region served to generate TCR beta cDNA from 450 to 650 ng of total RNA. Construction of TCR beta libraries relied on three successive nested multiplex PCR rounds employing slightly modified ARM-PCR. Using its own MiXCR run on the multiplex PCR reads, TCRdb lists one record per CDR3 protein. The profile shows tens of thousands of distinct CDR3 sequences, 60% to 75% of them singletons. The source of the sample is a study of tumor-infiltrating lymphocytes in primary liver carcinoma. Across the whole study: The patients included men and women who were aged 30 to 69 years. Study-level findings and limits: The 250 largest clones made up significantly more of tumor than blood repertoires (p = 0.039). Top clones occupying all five tumor regions numbered only about 8-25%.

Investigators took RNA and DNA out together from 20-30 mg of unsorted bulk tissue. Primary liver carcinoma, confirmed by histopathology, was surgically resected. The clonotype was recovered from a man aged 35 to 55 with primary liver carcinoma and hepatitis B virus infection. Sequenced material: liver tumor tissue from sampling region 3. Subset of the sample: tumor region T3, left-lateral pole.

The CDR3 reads CASSTSASTYEQYF. The CDR3 nucleotides are TGTGCCAGTAGTACTTCAGCCTCGACCTACGAGCAGTACTTC. V and J are TRBV19 and TRBJ2-7; D gene unclear. The V gene lost 4 bases and the J gene lost 2 bases, with 12 bases spanning the gap. Per the germline V gene, CDR1 is LNHDA and CDR2 is SQIVND (reference sequence). The CDR3 is 14 amino acids.